This entry lists 30 T cell receptor beta chains sequenced from one sample in a study of blood T cell repertoires in COVID-19. Sequenced by immunoSEQ multiplex PCR; TCRdb stores in-frame clones only, minus some. The sample shows fewer than 350,000 clones, less than 90% of them seen only once. Material: peripheral blood. The receptors originated from a woman aged 25 to 45 with COVID-19, enrolled during active disease.

This clone was found a few times. The chain uses TRBV5-4 and TRBJ2-3; 10 positions agree with TRBD2. Trimming took 0 bases from V and 0 from J; bases not matched to a gene: 4. Germline values: CDR1 SGHNT, CDR2 YYREEE (reference sequence). The CDR3 has 17 amino acids. Here the CDR3 reads CASSLAPSGGSTDTQYF. CDR3 nucleotides: TGTGCCAGCAGCTTGGCCCCTAGCGGGGGAAGCACAGATACGCAGTATTTT.

This chain joins TRBV27 and TRBJ1-4; tentatively, D is TRBD1 (6 bases). The CDR3 extends over 15 amino acids. Germline CDR1 and CDR2: MNHEY and SMNVEV (reference sequence). V was cut by 0 bases and J by 6 bases, with 11 bases left in between. This chain's CDR3 is CASSLSGTQHEKLFF. DNA for the CDR3: TGTGCCAGCAGTTTATCCGGGACACAGCATGAAAAACTGTTTTTT. The entire variable domain, with the rest obtained from reference TRBV27 and TRBJ1-4, is as follows: EAQVTQNPRYLITVTGKKLTVTCSQNMNHEYMSWYRQDPGLGLRQIYYSMNVEVTDKGDVPEGYKVSRKEKRNFPLILESPSPNQTSLYFCASSLSGTQHEKLFFGSGTQLSVL.

The V call is TRBV19, the J call TRBJ2-2; the match to TRBD1 covers 7 bases. Germline CDR1 LNHDA, CDR2 SQIVND (reference sequence). CDR3 length: 15 amino acids. The V and J ends lost 4 bases and 4 bases, in that order; junction bases with no gene match: 6. The CDR3 DNA reads as TGTGCCAGTAGTACTCCGGGACAGCGCACCGGGGAGCTGTTTTTT. Translation: CASSTPGQRTGELFF. Full variable domain (outside the CDR3, taken from reference TRBV19 and TRBJ2-2): DGGITQSPKYLFRKEGQNVTLSCEQNLNHDAMYWYRQDPGQGLRLIYYSQIVNDFQKGDIAEGYSVSREKKESFPLTVTSAQKNPTAFYLCASSTPGQRTGELFFGEGSRLTVL.

This clone was observed a handful of times. This chain connects TRBV25-1 to TRBJ2-3; 12 bases agree with TRBD2. The CDR3 contains 16 residues. After removal of 0 bases from V and 3 bases from J, the junction contained 1 base not matched to a gene. The germline V gene has CDR1 MGHDK and CDR2 SYGVNS. This CDR3 is CASSEYGLAGTDTQYF. In DNA form, the CDR3 reads TGTGCCAGCAGTGAATACGGACTAGCGGGGACAGATACGCAGTATTTT.

The chain is built from TRBV7-2 and TRBJ2-1; TRBD2 might be the D (6 bases). Per the germline V gene, CDR1 is SGHTA and CDR2 is FQGNSA. This CDR3 has 13 amino acids. The V and J ends lost 8 bases and 9 bases respectively, with 17 bases between them. CDR3 bases: TGTGCCAGCCAATACCCCGGGAGCGGTGAGCAGTTCTTC. Protein sequence: CASQYPGSGEQFF.

The chain uses TRBV11-2 and TRBJ2-1; a possible D gene is TRBD1 (6 bases). The germline gives CDR1 SGHAT, CDR2 FQNNGV. Trimming removed 4 bases at V and 10 bases at J, with 14 bases between. The CDR3 sequence is 13 residues long. CDR3: CASSSRQDGEQFF. Here the CDR3 DNA reads TGTGCCAGCAGCTCGAGACAGGACGGCGAGCAGTTCTTC.

The rearrangement uses TRBV2 and TRBJ2-2; 10 nucleotides line up with TRBD1. CDR1 and CDR2 from the germline V gene are SNHLY and FYNNEI. J was trimmed by 5 bases and V by 9 bases; bases with no gene match: 6. CDR3 length equals 14 residues. This chain's CDR3 is CASGDRGRTGELFF. The CDR3 DNA reads as TGTGCCAGTGGTGACAGGGGGCGAACCGGGGAGCTGTTTTTT.

The CDR3 region has the DNA TGTGCCAGTAGTCCGGTACAGGGATCGAACACCGGGGAGCTGTTTTTT. Translated: CASSPVQGSNTGELFF. The rearrangement links TRBV19 to TRBJ2-2, with D maybe TRBD1 (6 bases). This CDR3 contains 16 residues. The germline CDR1 and CDR2 sequences are LNHDA and SQIVND (reference sequence). Trimming removed 5 bases at V and 0 bases at J, with 13 bases between.

This rearrangement joins TRBV5-1 to TRBJ2-2; D remains ambiguous. This CDR3 is built from 12 residues. V was pared by 5 bases and J by 5 bases, with 7 bases between. CDR1 is SGHRS, CDR2 YFSETQ, per germline. CDR3 loop: CASSFQTGELFF. In DNA form, the CDR3 reads TGCGCCAGCAGTTTCCAGACCGGGGAGCTGTTTTTT. The variable domain in full, completed from reference TRBV5-1 and TRBJ2-2, reads KAGVTQTPRYLIKTRGQQVTLSCSPISGHRSVSWYQQTPGQGLQFLFEYFSETQRNKGNFPGRFSGRQFSNSRSEMNVSTLELGDSALYLCASSFQTGELFFGEGSRLTVL.

V and J are TRBV4-1 and TRBJ2-7; 8 nucleotides line up with TRBD2. CDR3 length equals 14 residues. Germline CDR1 MGHRA, CDR2 YSYEKL. The trim removed 3 bases at V and 2 bases at J, leaving 3 bases unmatched. CDR3 in amino acids: CASSHGLAPYEQYF. CDR3 nucleotide sequence: TGCGCCAGCAGCCACGGACTAGCCCCCTACGAGCAGTACTTC.

The gene calls are TRBV11-2 and TRBJ2-1; 11 bases map to TRBD2. CDR3 length equals 15 residues. Germline assignment: CDR1 SGHAT and CDR2 FQNNGV. V was pared by 6 bases and J by 3 bases, with 4 bases of the junction left unmatched. The CDR3 region is CASSSGTSGYNEQFF. CDR3 DNA sequence: TGTGCCAGCAGTTCAGGGACTAGCGGCTACAATGAGCAGTTCTTC.

The V gene is TRBV27, the J gene TRBJ1-2; TRBD1 might be the D (5 bases). The ends were cut back, 0 bases at V and 8 bases at J, with 13 bases in the middle. The CDR3 extends over 14 amino acids. The germline V gene has CDR1 MNHEY and CDR2 SMNVEV (reference sequence). CDR3 bases: TGTGCCAGCAGTTTATCGGGGCCCCTGGGAGGCTACACCTTC. Its protein product is CASSLSGPLGGYTF.

The chain recombines TRBV4-1 with TRBJ1-5, with D unresolved. Germline values: CDR1 MGHRA, CDR2 YSYEKL. The CDR3 is made up of 15 amino acids. Trimming removed 0 bases from V and 0 bases from J, with 6 bases in between. The DNA for the CDR3 is TGCGCCAGCAGCCAAGACCCGTATAGCAATCAGCCCCAGCATTTT. This translates into CASSQDPYSNQPQHF.

This clone appeared once. The V gene is TRBV4-1, the J gene TRBJ2-3, with D tentatively TRBD2 (5 bases). This CDR3 comprises 17 residues. The germline V gene encodes CDR1 MGHRA and CDR2 YSYEKL. V gave up 1 base and J gave up 3 bases, with 17 bases separating them. The chain's CDR3 is CASSQGERPEDTDTQYF. The CDR3 bases are TGCGCCAGCAGCCAAGGGGAAAGGCCGGAGGATACAGATACGCAGTATTTT.

J is TRBJ2-5 and V is TRBV28, with D possibly matching TRBD1 (6 bases). V was shortened by 6 bases and J by 1 base, with 18 bases between the two germline ends. The CDR3 sequence is 16 residues long. Germline CDR1 MDHEN, CDR2 SYDVKM. The DNA of the CDR3 is TGTGCCAGCAGGATCCTCGCAGGGGCCACCCAAGAGACCCAGTACTTC. Protein: CASRILAGATQETQYF.

The chain couples TRBV11-2 to TRBJ1-1; D possibly corresponds to TRBD1 (6 bases). Trimming took off 0 bases at V and 7 bases at J, with 12 bases between the two ends. CDR1 and CDR2 (germline): SGHAT, FQNNGV. This CDR3 has 14 residues. CDR3 sequence reads: CASSLDLGQIEAFF. Here the CDR3 DNA reads TGTGCCAGCAGCTTAGATCTCGGACAGATTGAAGCTTTCTTT.

This clone was seen a single time. This chain joins TRBV6-5 and TRBJ2-7, with a tentative D call TRBD2 (5 bases). V was cut by 6 bases and J by 5 bases, with 14 bases left in between. The CDR3 loop spans 13 amino acids. Germline-derived CDR1 and CDR2 are MNHEY and SVGAGI. The CDR3 spells CASSRERAHEQYF. The DNA for the CDR3 is TGTGCCAGCAGCCGCGAGAGGGCCCACGAGCAGTACTTC.

This clone appeared a single time. The chain joins TRBV24-1 to TRBJ1-5; 7 bases are a match to TRBD1. The CDR3 extends over 16 amino acids. Germline V lookup: CDR1 KGHDR, CDR2 SFDVKD. V dropped 3 bases and J dropped 3; count of bases not matched to a gene: 7. CDR3 protein: CATSDGRQGPNQPQHF. CDR3 sequence (DNA): TGTGCCACCAGTGATGGAAGACAGGGTCCCAATCAGCCCCAGCATTTT.

The genes are TRBV19 and TRBJ1-1; D is ambiguous. This CDR3 has 14 residues. V was clipped by 7 bases and J by 0 bases, with 12 bases between them. Germline-derived CDR1 and CDR2 are LNHDA and SQIVND (reference sequence). The CDR3 here is CASIGPMMNTEAFF. CDR3 sequence (DNA): TGTGCCAGTATTGGGCCCATGATGAACACTGAAGCTTTCTTT.

The chain is built from TRBV7-8 and TRBJ2-2; TRBD2 might be the D (5 bases). In germline, CDR1 is SGHVS, CDR2 FQNEAQ. V lost 5 bases to trimming and J lost 3 bases, with 7 bases between them. This CDR3 spans 13 amino acids. Written as DNA, the CDR3 is TGTGCCAGCAGCCGGCGGGACACCGGGGAGCTGTTTTTT. Its translation: CASSRRDTGELFF.

V usage is TRBV5-1 and J usage is TRBJ2-5; TRBD2 agrees at 9 bases. Trimming cost V 0 bases and J 2 bases; bases outside gene matches: 5. Germline V CDR1 and CDR2: SGHRS, YFSETQ. CDR3 length equals 16 residues. CDR3 DNA: TGCGCCAGCAGCTTGGTACCTAGCGGGGTTCAAGAGACCCAGTACTTC. Translation gives CASSLVPSGVQETQYF. Complete variable domain (other parts from reference TRBV5-1 and TRBJ2-5): KAGVTQTPRYLIKTRGQQVTLSCSPISGHRSVSWYQQTPGQGLQFLFEYFSETQRNKGNFPGRFSGRQFSNSRSEMNVSTLELGDSALYLCASSLVPSGVQETQYFGPGTRLLVL.

This chain connects TRBV18 to TRBJ2-3; 13 nucleotides match TRBD2. The CDR3 has 19 residues. J gave up 1 base and V 4 bases, and 11 bases lay outside the gene matches. In germline, CDR1 is KGHSH, CDR2 LQKENI. CDR3 bases: TGTGCCAGCTCACGCAGGTCACTAGCGGGGGGGCCTGGCACAGATACGCAGTATTTT. This encodes CASSRRSLAGGPGTDTQYF.

This clone was seen once. This chain uses TRBV13 with TRBJ2-3; TRBD2 aligns across 14 bases. The CDR3 runs to 15 residues. J was trimmed by 13 bases and V by 4 bases; bases with no gene match: 10. Germline V gives CDR1 PRHDT, CDR2 FYEKMQ (reference sequence). The CDR3 DNA reads as TGTGCCAGCAGCTCGGGACTAGCGGGGGCCGGTTCGGAGTATTTT. It is translated as CASSSGLAGAGSEYF.

The V call is TRBV5-1, the J call TRBJ1-2, with 8 bases that match TRBD1. J lost 8 bases, V lost 4 bases, and 7 bases had no gene match. The CDR3 covers 13 residues. From germline, CDR1 is SGHRS and CDR2 YFSETQ. In nucleotides, the CDR3 is TGCGCCAGCAGCAGACAGGGGATGGAAGGCTACACCTTC. Residues: CASSRQGMEGYTF.

The sample holds one count of this clone. The chain recombines TRBV3-1 (or the pseudogene TRBV3-2) with TRBJ2-2, with D possibly TRBD2 on 7 matching bases. V was pared by 4 bases and J by 7 bases, with 10 bases between. Germline loops: CDR1 LGHDT, CDR2 YNNKEL (reference sequence). The CDR3 contains 13 residues. The CDR3 protein is CASSLRGGGELFF. CDR3 coding DNA: TGTGCCAGCAGCCTAAGGGGGGGCGGGGAGCTGTTTTTT.

This clone was counted once. For the CDR3, the DNA is TGTGCCACCAGTGACCACCGACAGGGATTCGATGAGCAGTTCTTC. It specifies CATSDHRQGFDEQFF. This chain connects TRBV24-1 to TRBJ2-1, with 7 bases that match TRBD1. Germline V gene lookup returns CDR1 KGHDR and CDR2 SFDVKD. The CDR3 contains 15 residues. The V and J ends lost 4 bases and 8 bases, in that order; junction bases with no gene match: 10.

This clone showed up just a few times. The CDR3 coding sequence is TGTGCCAGTAGTACCCAGGGATTCAGAACCCTCCACTTT. As protein: CASSTQGFRTLHF. The chain links TRBV19 to TRBJ1-6; maybe TRBD1 (5 bases). The V gene lost 4 bases and the J gene lost 14 bases, with 15 bases spanning the gap. CDR1 LNHDA and CDR2 SQIVND come from the germline V gene (reference sequence). The CDR3 has 13 residues.

The CDR3 spells CASSFDTKLYGYTF. CDR3 DNA: TGTGCCAGCAGTTTCGACACAAAACTCTATGGCTACACCTTC. The rearrangement uses TRBV2 and TRBJ1-2; D not resolved. Trimming cost V 5 bases and J 4 bases, with 14 bases left between them. The CDR3 length is 14 residues. Germline V lookup: CDR1 SNHLY, CDR2 FYNNEI.

This rearrangement joins TRBV4-2 to TRBJ2-3; 9 bases line up with TRBD2. Germline loops: CDR1 LGHNA, CDR2 YNFKEQ. J was trimmed by 4 bases and V by 1 base; bases with no gene match: 9. CDR3 length: 17 amino acids. CDR3 nucleotides: TGTGCCAGCAGCCAAGTGTCGGCGGGGGGGCAGTCAGATACGCAGTATTTT. Residues: CASSQVSAGGQSDTQYF.

V is TRBV7-9 and J is TRBJ1-4; D remains unclear. Germline CDR1 reads SEHNR; CDR2 reads FQNEAQ (reference sequence). The ends were cut back, 5 bases at V and 5 bases at J, with 9 bases in the middle. This CDR3 is 13 amino acids long. The CDR3: CASSPPLNEKLFF. In nucleotides, the CDR3 is TGTGCCAGCAGCCCCCCGTTGAATGAAAAACTGTTTTTT.